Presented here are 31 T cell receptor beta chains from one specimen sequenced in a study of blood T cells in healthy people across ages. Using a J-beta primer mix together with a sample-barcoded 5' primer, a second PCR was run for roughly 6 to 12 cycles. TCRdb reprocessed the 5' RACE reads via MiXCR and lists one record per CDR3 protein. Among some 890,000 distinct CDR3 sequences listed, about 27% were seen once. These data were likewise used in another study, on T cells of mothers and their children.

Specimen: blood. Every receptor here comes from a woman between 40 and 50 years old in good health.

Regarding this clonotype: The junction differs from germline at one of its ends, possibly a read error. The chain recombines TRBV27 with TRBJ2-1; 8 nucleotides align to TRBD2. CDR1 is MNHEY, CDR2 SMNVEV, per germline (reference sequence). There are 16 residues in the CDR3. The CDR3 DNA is TGTGCCAGCAGTTCGCGGGGGGCGGGATCCTACAACGAGCAGTTCTTC. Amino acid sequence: CASSSRGAGSYNEQFF.

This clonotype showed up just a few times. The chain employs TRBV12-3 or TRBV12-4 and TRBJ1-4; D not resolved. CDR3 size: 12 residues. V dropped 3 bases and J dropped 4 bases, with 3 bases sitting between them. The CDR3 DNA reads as TGTGCCAGCAGTTTCTATAATGAAAAACTGTTTTTT. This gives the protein CASSFYNEKLFF.

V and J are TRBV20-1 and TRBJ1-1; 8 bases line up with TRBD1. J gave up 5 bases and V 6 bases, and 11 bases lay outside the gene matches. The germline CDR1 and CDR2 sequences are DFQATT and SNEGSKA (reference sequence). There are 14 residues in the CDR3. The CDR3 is CSARTEHRGTEAFF. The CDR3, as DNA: TGCAGTGCCCGTACAGAACACAGGGGGACTGAAGCTTTCTTT.

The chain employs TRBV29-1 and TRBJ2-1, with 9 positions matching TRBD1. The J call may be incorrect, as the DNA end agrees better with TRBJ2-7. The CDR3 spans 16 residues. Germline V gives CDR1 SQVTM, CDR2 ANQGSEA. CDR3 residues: CSVSALGTGTRYEQYF. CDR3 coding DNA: TGCAGCGTTAGCGCCCTGGGGACAGGGACCCGTTACGAGCAGTACTTC.

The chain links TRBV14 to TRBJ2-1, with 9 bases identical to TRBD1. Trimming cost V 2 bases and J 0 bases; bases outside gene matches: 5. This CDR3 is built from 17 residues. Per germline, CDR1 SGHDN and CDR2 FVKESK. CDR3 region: CASSQTGGPSSYNEQFF. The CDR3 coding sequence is TGTGCCAGCAGCCAAACAGGGGGCCCGAGCTCCTACAATGAGCAGTTCTTC. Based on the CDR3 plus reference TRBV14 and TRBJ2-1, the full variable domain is EAGVTQFPSHSVIEKGQTVTLRCDPISGHDNLYWYRRVMGKEIKFLLHFVKESKQDESGMPNNRFLAERTGGTYSTLKVQPAELEDSGVYFCASSQTGGPSSYNEQFFGPGTRLTVL.

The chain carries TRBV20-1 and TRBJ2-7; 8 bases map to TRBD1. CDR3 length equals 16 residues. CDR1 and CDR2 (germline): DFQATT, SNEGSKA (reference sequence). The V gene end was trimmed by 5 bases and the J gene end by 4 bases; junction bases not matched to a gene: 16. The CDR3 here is CSAPTGDRALGYEQYF. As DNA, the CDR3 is TGCAGTGCTCCGACAGGGGACCGAGCCTTGGGGTACGAGCAGTACTTC.

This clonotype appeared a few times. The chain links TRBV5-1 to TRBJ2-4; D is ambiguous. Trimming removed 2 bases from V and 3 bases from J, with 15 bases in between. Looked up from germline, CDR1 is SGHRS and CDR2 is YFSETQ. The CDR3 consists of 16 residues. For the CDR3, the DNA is TGCGCCAGCAGCTTCCACAACCAGTCGGACAAAAACATTCAGTACTTC. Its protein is CASSFHNQSDKNIQYF.

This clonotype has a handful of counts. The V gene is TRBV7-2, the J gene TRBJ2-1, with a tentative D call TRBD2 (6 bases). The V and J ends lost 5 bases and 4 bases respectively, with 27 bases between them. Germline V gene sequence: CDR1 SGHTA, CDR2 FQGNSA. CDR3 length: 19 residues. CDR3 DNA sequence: TGTGCCAGCAGCAGAGGGGTGGGGCTAGCGCCCATAGATTACAATGAGCAGTTCTTC. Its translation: CASSRGVGLAPIDYNEQFF.

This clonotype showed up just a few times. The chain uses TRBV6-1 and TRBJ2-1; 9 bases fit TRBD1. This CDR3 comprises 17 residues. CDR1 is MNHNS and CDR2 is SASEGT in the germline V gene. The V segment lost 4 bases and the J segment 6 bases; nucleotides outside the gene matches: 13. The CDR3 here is CASSVSGFGTGSNEQFF. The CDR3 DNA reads TGTGCCAGCAGTGTTTCTGGGTTCGGGACAGGGTCCAATGAGCAGTTCTTC.

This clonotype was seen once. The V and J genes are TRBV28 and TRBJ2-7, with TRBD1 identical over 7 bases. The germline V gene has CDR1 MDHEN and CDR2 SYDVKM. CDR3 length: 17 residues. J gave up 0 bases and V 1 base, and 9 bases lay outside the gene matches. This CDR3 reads CASSLLAGTVPSYEQYF. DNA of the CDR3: TGTGCCAGCAGTTTATTGGCCGGGACAGTCCCCTCCTACGAGCAGTACTTC.

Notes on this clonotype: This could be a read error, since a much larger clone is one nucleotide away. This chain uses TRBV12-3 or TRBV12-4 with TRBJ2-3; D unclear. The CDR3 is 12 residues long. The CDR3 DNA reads TGTGCCAGCAGTCACACGTCAGATACGGAGTATTTT. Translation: CASSHTSDTEYF.

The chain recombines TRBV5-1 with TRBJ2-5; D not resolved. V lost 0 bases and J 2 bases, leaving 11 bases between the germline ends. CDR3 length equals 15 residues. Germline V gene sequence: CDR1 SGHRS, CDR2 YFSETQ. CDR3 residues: CASSLALAAQETQYF. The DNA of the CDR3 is TGCGCCAGCAGCTTGGCGCTGGCGGCTCAAGAGACCCAGTACTTC.

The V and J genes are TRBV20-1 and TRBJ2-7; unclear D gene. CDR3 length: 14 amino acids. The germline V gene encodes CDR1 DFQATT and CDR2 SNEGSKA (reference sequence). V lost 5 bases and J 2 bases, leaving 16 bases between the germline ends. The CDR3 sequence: CSASVRVSPYEQYF. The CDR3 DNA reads TGCAGTGCTTCAGTAAGGGTGAGCCCCTACGAGCAGTACTTC.

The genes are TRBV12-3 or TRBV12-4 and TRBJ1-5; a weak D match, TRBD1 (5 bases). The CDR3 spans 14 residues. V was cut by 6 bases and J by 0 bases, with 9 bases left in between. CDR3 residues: CASSDRHSNQPQHF. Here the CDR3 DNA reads TGTGCCAGCAGCGACAGACATAGCAATCAGCCCCAGCATTTT.

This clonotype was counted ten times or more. The CDR3, as DNA: TGTGCCAGCAGCTTAGTATCCTTAAGCTCCTACAATGAGCAGTTCTTC. Protein: CASSLVSLSSYNEQFF. This chain uses TRBV7-8 with TRBJ2-1; D ambiguous. CDR1 is SGHVS, CDR2 FQNEAQ, per germline. The CDR3 contains 16 residues. Between the trimmed V and J ends, which lost 1 base and 0 bases, there was a span of 10 bases.

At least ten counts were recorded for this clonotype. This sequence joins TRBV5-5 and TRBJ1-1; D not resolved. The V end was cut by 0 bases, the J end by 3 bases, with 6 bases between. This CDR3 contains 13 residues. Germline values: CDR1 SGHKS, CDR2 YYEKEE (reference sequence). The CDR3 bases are TGTGCCAGCAGCTTGGCCCGATACACTGAAGCTTTCTTT. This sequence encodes CASSLARYTEAFF.

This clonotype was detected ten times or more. CDR3 sequence: CSARDITATYEQYF. DNA of the CDR3: TGCAGTGCTAGAGATATTACAGCTACCTACGAGCAGTACTTC. The V and J genes are TRBV20-1 and TRBJ2-7; D call uncertain. V was cut by 0 bases and J by 2 bases, with 11 bases left in between. From germline, CDR1 is DFQATT and CDR2 SNEGSKA (reference sequence). The CDR3 spans 14 residues.

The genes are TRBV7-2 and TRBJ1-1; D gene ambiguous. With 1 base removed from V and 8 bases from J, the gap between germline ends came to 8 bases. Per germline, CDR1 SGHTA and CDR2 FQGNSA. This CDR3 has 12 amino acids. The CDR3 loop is CASSLGSREAFF. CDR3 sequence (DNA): TGTGCCAGCAGCTTAGGGTCCAGGGAAGCTTTCTTT.

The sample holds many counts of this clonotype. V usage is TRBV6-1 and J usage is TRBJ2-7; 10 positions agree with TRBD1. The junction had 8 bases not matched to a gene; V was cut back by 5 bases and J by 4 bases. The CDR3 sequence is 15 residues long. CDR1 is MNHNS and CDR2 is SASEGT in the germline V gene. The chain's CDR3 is CASSLSTGGYYEQYF. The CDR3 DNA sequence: TGTGCCAGCAGTCTATCGACAGGGGGCTATTACGAGCAGTACTTC.

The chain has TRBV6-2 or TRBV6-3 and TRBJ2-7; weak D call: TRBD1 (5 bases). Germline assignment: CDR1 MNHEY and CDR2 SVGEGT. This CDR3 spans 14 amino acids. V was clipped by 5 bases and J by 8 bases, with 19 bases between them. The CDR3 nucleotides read TGTGCCAGCAGTCCTACTCGAGTCAGGGTACAGCAGTACTTC. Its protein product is CASSPTRVRVQQYF.

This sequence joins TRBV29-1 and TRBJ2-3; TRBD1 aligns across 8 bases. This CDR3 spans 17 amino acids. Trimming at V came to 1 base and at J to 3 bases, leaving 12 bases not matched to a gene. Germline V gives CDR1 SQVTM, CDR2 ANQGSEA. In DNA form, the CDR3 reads TGCAGCGTTGAAGGGAACTCACAGGGGGTAGGAACAGATACGCAGTATTTT. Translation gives CSVEGNSQGVGTDTQYF.

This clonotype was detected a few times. The CDR3 DNA follows: TGTGCCAGCTTCGGACTAGCGGACTACAATGAGCAGTTCTTC. Residues: CASFGLADYNEQFF. This sequence joins TRBV27 and TRBJ2-1; 10 bases agree with TRBD2. The CDR3 length is 14 residues. V trimming: 8 bases; J trimming: 3 bases; junction bases outside the gene matches: 4. Looked up from germline, CDR1 is MNHEY and CDR2 is SMNVEV (reference sequence).

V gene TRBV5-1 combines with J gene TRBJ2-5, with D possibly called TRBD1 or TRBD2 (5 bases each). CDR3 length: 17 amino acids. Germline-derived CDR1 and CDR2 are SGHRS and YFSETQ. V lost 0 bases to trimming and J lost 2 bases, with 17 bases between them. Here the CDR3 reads CASSLGGAQYLQETQYF. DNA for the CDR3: TGCGCCAGCAGCTTGGGAGGGGCACAGTACTTGCAAGAGACCCAGTACTTC.

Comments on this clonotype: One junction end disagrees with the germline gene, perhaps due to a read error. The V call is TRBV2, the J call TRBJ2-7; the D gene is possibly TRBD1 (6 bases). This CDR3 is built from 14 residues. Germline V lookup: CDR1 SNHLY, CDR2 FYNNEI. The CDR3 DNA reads TGTGCCAGCAGTGAAGGGACAGACTCCCACGAGCAGTACTTC. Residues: CASSEGTDSHEQYF. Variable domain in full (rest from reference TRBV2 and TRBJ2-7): EPEVTQTPSHQVTQMGQEVILRCVPISNHLYFYWYRQILGQKVEFLVSFYNNEISEKSEIFDDQFSVERPDGSNFTLKIRSTKLEDSAMYFCASSEGTDSHEQYFGPGTRLTVT.

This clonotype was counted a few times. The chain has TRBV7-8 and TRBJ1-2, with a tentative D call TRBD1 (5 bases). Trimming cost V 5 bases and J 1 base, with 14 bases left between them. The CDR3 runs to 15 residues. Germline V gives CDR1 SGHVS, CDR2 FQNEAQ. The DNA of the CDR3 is TGTGCCAGCAGCGAAGACAGCACTTTTAACTATGGCTACACCTTC. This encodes CASSEDSTFNYGYTF.

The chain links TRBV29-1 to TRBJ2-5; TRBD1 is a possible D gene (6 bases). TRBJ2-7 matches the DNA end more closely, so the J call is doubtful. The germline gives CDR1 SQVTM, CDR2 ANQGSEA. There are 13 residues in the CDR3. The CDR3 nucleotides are TGCAGCGTTGAAGATAGGGTGGACAGCGAGCAGTACTTC. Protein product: CSVEDRVDSEQYF.

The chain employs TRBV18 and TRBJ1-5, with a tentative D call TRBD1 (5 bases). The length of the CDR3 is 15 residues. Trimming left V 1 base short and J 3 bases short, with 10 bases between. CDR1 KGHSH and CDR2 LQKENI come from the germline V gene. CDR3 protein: CASSPQARDNQPQHF. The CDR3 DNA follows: TGTGCCAGCTCACCACAGGCCAGGGACAATCAGCCCCAGCATTTT.

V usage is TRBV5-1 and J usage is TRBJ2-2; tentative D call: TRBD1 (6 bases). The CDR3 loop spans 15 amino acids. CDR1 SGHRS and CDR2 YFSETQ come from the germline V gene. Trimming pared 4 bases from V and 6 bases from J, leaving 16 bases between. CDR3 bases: TGCGCCAGCAGCGCACGGACAGACAGCGCCGGGGAGCTGTTTTTT. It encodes CASSARTDSAGELFF.

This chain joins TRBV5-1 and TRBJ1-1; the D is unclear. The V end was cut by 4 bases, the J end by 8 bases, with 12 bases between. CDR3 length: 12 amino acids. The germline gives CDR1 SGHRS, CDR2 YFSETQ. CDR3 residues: CASSGGGSEAFF. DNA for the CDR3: TGCGCCAGCAGCGGCGGCGGATCCGAAGCTTTCTTT.

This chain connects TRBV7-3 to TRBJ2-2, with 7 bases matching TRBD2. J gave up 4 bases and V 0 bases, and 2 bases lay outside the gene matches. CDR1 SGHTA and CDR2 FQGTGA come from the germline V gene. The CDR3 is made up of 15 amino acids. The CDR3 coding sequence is TGTGCCAGCAGCTTAACCAGCGGGGCCACCGGGGAGCTGTTTTTT. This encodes CASSLTSGATGELFF.

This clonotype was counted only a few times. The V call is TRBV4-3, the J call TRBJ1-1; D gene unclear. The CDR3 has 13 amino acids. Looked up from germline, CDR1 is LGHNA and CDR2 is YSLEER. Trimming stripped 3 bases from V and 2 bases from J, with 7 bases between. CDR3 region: CASSQEHNTEAFF. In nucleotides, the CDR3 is TGCGCCAGCAGCCAGGAACACAACACTGAAGCTTTCTTT.